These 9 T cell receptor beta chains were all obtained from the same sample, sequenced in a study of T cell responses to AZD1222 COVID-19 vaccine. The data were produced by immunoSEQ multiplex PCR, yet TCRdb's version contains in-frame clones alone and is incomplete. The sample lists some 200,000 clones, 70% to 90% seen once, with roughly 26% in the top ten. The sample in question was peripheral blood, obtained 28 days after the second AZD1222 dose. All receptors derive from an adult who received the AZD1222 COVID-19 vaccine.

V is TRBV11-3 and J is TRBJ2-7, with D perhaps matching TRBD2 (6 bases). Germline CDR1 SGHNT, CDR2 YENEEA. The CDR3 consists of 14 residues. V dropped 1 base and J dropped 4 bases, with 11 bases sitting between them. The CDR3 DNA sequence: TGTGCCAGCAGCTTAGGCCCAGGAGGGTACGAGCAGTACTTC. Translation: CASSLGPGGYEQYF.

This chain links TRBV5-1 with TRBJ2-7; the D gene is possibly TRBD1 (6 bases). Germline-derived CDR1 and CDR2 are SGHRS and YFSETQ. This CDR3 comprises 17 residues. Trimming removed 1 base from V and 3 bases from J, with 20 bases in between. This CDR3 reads CASSLPRDTTLRYEQYF. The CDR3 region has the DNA TGCGCCAGCAGCTTGCCCCGGGACACGACCCTCCGCTACGAGCAGTACTTC.

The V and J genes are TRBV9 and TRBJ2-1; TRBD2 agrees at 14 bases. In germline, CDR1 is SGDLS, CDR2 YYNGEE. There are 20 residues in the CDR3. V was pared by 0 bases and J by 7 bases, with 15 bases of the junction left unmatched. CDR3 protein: CASSVVPGLGTSGRRNEQFF. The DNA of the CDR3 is TGTGCCAGCAGCGTAGTCCCGGGACTCGGGACTAGCGGGAGACGAAATGAGCAGTTCTTC.

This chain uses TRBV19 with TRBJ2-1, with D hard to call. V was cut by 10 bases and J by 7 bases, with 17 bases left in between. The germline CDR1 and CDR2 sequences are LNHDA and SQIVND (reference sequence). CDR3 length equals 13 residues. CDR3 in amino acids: CAILDGLRNEQFF. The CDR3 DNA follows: TGTGCCATTCTAGACGGCCTGCGGAATGAGCAGTTCTTC.

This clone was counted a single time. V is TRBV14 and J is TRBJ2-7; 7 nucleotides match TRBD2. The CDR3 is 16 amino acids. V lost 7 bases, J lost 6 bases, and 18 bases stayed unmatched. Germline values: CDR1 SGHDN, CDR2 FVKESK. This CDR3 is CASTESGGRALGEQYF. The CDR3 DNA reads TGTGCCAGCACCGAGTCGGGTGGGAGGGCCCTCGGCGAGCAGTACTTC.

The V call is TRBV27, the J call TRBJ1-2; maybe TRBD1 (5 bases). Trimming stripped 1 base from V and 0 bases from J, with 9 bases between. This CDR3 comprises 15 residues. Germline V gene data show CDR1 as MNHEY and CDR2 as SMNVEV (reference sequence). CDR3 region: CASSLFRRANYGYTF. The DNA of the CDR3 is TGTGCCAGCAGTTTATTTCGCAGGGCTAACTATGGCTACACCTTC.

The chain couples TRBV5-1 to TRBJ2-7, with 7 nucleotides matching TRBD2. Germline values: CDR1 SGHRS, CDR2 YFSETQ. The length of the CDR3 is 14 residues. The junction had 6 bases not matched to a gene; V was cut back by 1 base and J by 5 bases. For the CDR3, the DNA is TGCGCCAGCAGCTTGAGGCAGGGAGGGGACGAGCAGTACTTC. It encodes CASSLRQGGDEQYF.

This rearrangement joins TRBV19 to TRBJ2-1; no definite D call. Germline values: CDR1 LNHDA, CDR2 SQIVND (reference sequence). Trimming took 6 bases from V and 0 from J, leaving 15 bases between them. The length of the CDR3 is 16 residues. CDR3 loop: CASSRVGQASYNEQFF. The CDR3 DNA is TGTGCCAGTAGCAGAGTCGGGCAGGCCTCCTACAATGAGCAGTTCTTC.

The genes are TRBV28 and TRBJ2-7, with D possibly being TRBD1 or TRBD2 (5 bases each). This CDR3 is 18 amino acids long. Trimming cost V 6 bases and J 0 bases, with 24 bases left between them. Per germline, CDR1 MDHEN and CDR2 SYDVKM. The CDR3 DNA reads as TGTGCCAGCAGACCGCCCCCGGGACGGCTCGTGAACTCCTACGAGCAGTACTTC. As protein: CASRPPPGRLVNSYEQYF.